The 6 T cell receptor beta chains in this list originate from one sample, sequenced in a study of cytomegalovirus exposure and HLA in healthy donors. The PCR contained 60 Vbeta and 13 Jbeta primers. Produced via immunoSEQ multiplex PCR; TCRdb's table is partial and in-frame only. The sample holds roughly 120,000 clones; approximately 69% are singletons and the top ten take 3.5% to 5%. Sequencing input: PBMCs. The receptors were sampled from a woman between 35 and 50 years old in good health and CMV-seropositive.

V is TRBV11-2 and J is TRBJ2-1, with TRBD1 matching over 9 bases. The germline V gene encodes CDR1 SGHAT and CDR2 FQNNGV. This CDR3 spans 18 amino acids. After removal of 5 bases from V and 8 bases from J, the junction contained 19 bases not matched to a gene. The CDR3 nucleotides read TGTGCCAGCAGCACAGGGAGCTTACCGGGACAGGGTGGGGATGAGCAGTTCTTC. Its protein product is CASSTGSLPGQGGDEQFF.

The V and J genes are TRBV9 and TRBJ2-5; D may be TRBD2 (5 bases). There are 14 residues in the CDR3. Trimming stripped 4 bases from V and 1 base from J, with 11 bases between. Germline V lookup: CDR1 SGDLS, CDR2 YYNGEE. CDR3 nucleotides: TGTGCCAGCAGCCAGACGGGGTCCCAAGAGACCCAGTACTTC. Translated: CASSQTGSQETQYF.

This clone has more than one count but fewer than ten. This chain connects TRBV6-4 to TRBJ2-1; TRBD2 matches 13 bases. Germline CDR1 and CDR2: MRHNA and SNTAGT. The ends lost 6 bases at V and 2 bases at J; junction bases unmatched: 13. The CDR3 covers 19 residues. The chain's CDR3 is CASSGLAGAYTTTYNEQFF. The CDR3 coding sequence is TGTGCCAGCAGCGGACTAGCGGGAGCATATACCACTACCTACAATGAGCAGTTCTTC.

The J gene is TRBJ2-2, the V gene TRBV4-1; maybe TRBD1 (6 bases). Germline V gene data show CDR1 as MGHRA and CDR2 as YSYEKL. Trimming removed 2 bases from V and 1 base from J, with 11 bases in between. This CDR3 is built from 16 residues. The CDR3 DNA sequence: TGCGCCAGCAGCCAAACAGGGTATGGGAACACCGGGGAGCTGTTTTTT. Its translation: CASSQTGYGNTGELFF.

The chain recombines TRBV7-9 with TRBJ2-7, with 10 bases fitting TRBD1. The ends lost 5 bases at V and 3 bases at J; junction bases unmatched: 1. The CDR3 sequence is 13 residues long. The V gene's germline CDR1 is SEHNR and CDR2 FQNEAQ (reference sequence). The CDR3 nucleotides are TGTGCCAGCAGCCGGACAGGGGGCTACGAGCAGTACTTC. This sequence encodes CASSRTGGYEQYF.

The chain couples TRBV15 to TRBJ2-1, with 11 positions matching TRBD2. CDR1 is LNHNV and CDR2 is YYDKDF in the germline V gene (reference sequence). The CDR3 has 15 residues. The junction had 1 base not matched to a gene; V was cut back by 1 base and J by 5 bases. Here the CDR3 reads CATSRVAGGDNEQFF. CDR3 DNA sequence: TGTGCCACCAGCAGAGTAGCGGGGGGGGACAATGAGCAGTTCTTC.